The 13 T cell receptor beta chains below were found in one sample sequenced in a study of T cells after yellow fever vaccination. TCRdb fed the 5' RACE reads into MiXCR, producing one record per CDR3 protein. The table records 35,000 to 55,000 distinct CDR3 sequences, 5.5% to 7.5% of them present only once. The starting material was PBMCs, either bulk or a sorted T-cell subset (CD4+, CD8+, memory, or dextramer-sorted; not recorded which), obtained 45 days after the yellow fever booster vaccination. The receptors here all came from a man younger than 40 who received the YFV17D yellow fever vaccine.

Ten or more counts support this clonotype. This chain uses TRBV20-1 with TRBJ2-3; D perhaps matches TRBD2 (6 bases). V was shortened by 6 bases and J by 5 bases, with 15 bases between the two germline ends. Germline V gives CDR1 DFQATT, CDR2 SNEGSKA (reference sequence). CDR3 length equals 13 residues. The CDR3 DNA follows: TGCAGTGCCGGACGGCGGGAAATAGATACGCAGTATTTT. As protein: CSAGRREIDTQYF.

This clonotype was recorded many times. The J gene is TRBJ2-3, the V gene TRBV5-6; 8 bases line up with TRBD2. Germline trimming cut 6 bases from V and 5 bases from J; bases unmatched to any gene: 8. CDR3 length: 14 amino acids. Germline-derived CDR1 and CDR2 are SGHDT and YYEEEE. CDR3 region: CASIRGGGGDTQYF. DNA of the CDR3: TGTGCCAGCATCCGGGGGGGTGGCGGAGATACGCAGTATTTT.

J is TRBJ2-1 and V is TRBV7-2; 9 nucleotides align to TRBD2. The CDR3 totals 15 residues. J lost 1 base, V lost 5 bases, and 3 bases had no gene match. Germline assignment: CDR1 SGHTA and CDR2 FQGNSA. The CDR3 DNA reads as TGTGCCAGCAGCAGACTAGCGGCGTCCTACAATGAGCAGTTCTTC. Residues: CASSRLAASYNEQFF.

The table lists this clonotype with many counts. The V gene is TRBV12-3 or TRBV12-4, the J gene TRBJ2-1; a weak D match, TRBD2 (6 bases). This CDR3 is 12 amino acids long. V dropped 6 bases and J dropped 15 bases, with 18 bases sitting between them. CDR3 sequence: CASRPLGGSLFF. Written as DNA, the CDR3 is TGTGCCAGCAGACCTCTGGGGGGAAGCCTGTTCTTC.

Regarding this clonotype: A read error is possible here, since a much larger clone lies one base away. J is TRBJ2-5 and V is TRBV7-3, with D possibly TRBD1 on 5 matching bases. V was pared by 5 bases and J by 5 bases, with 12 bases between. Germline assignment: CDR1 SGHTA and CDR2 FQGTGA. This CDR3 has 13 residues. CDR3 sequence (DNA): TGTGCCAGCAGCGACCAGCAGGGTGAGACCCAGTACTTC. This encodes CASSDQQGETQYF.

This clonotype has a handful of counts. This chain connects TRBV20-1 to TRBJ1-1; 9 nucleotides match TRBD1. V shed 1 base, J shed 1 base, and the junction held 4 bases outside the gene matches. The CDR3 length is 15 residues. CDR1 DFQATT and CDR2 SNEGSKA come from the germline V gene (reference sequence). Here the CDR3 DNA reads TGCAGTGCTAGAGGGCGGACAGGGGCGAACACTGAAGCTTTCTTT. Translation: CSARGRTGANTEAFF.

This clonotype has a count of ten or more. The chain joins TRBV27 to TRBJ2-7; unclear D gene. Germline values: CDR1 MNHEY, CDR2 SMNVEV (reference sequence). V gave up 5 bases and J gave up 3 bases, with 11 bases separating them. This CDR3 spans 13 amino acids. The CDR3 loop is CASSDPPVYEQYF. CDR3 in DNA: TGTGCCAGCAGTGACCCCCCCGTCTACGAGCAGTACTTC.

About this clonotype: This may be a read error: a much more frequent sequence differs by one nucleotide. The J gene is TRBJ1-4, the V gene TRBV21-1; the tabulated D call, TRBD1, remains unverified against the DNA. TRBV21-1 has pseudogene status. The CDR3 consists of 18 residues. CDR3 coding DNA: TGTGCCAGCAGCATAGTCAGGGACAGGGAATCCACTAATGAAAAACTGTTTTTT. Translated: CASSIVRDRESTNEKLFF.

There are many counts of this clonotype. This chain connects TRBV27 to TRBJ2-7; 7 nucleotides agree with TRBD2. The V segment lost 5 bases and the J segment 2 bases; nucleotides outside the gene matches: 12. CDR1 and CDR2 from the germline V gene are MNHEY and SMNVEV (reference sequence). The CDR3 sequence is 16 residues long. The CDR3 coding sequence is TGTGCCAGCAGTCCGCCGCTAACGGGAGGAACCTACGAGCAGTACTTC. Its translation: CASSPPLTGGTYEQYF.

This clonotype has ten or more counts. The chain couples TRBV2 to TRBJ1-2; D gene ambiguous. Germline-derived CDR1 and CDR2 are SNHLY and FYNNEI. The CDR3 is 15 amino acids. Trimming cost V 6 bases and J 4 bases, with 18 bases left between them. CDR3 residues: CASSVSDVPPYGYTF. The DNA of the CDR3 is TGTGCCAGCAGCGTAAGCGACGTCCCTCCCTATGGCTACACCTTC.

J is TRBJ2-5 and V is TRBV7-9; no clear D gene. Trimming took off 2 bases at V and 5 bases at J, with 12 bases between the two ends. The CDR3 is made up of 14 amino acids. Germline lookup yields CDR1 SEHNR and CDR2 FQNEAQ (reference sequence). The CDR3 spells CASSLMALGETQYF. As DNA, the CDR3 is TGTGCCAGCAGCTTAATGGCCCTTGGGGAGACCCAGTACTTC.

This clonotype has a handful of counts. In DNA, the CDR3 is TGTGCCAGCAGTTACGGGACAGGGTTCTACGAGCAGTACTTC. Its translation: CASSYGTGFYEQYF. The chain employs TRBV6-2 or TRBV6-3 and TRBJ2-7; 9 bases are shared with TRBD1. V dropped 2 bases and J dropped 3; count of bases not matched to a gene: 2. Germline V gene sequence: CDR1 MNHEY, CDR2 SVGEGT. CDR3 length: 14 residues.

In this sample, this clonotype turned up a few times. The rearrangement uses TRBV3-1 and TRBJ2-3, with 8 bases aligning to TRBD2. With 4 bases clipped from V and 4 bases from J, the junction kept 7 bases outside the gene matches. The germline gives CDR1 LGHDT, CDR2 YNNKEL (reference sequence). This CDR3 spans 15 amino acids. CDR3 DNA: TGTGCCAGCAGCCCTAGCGGGTGGGGTGCAGATACGCAGTATTTT. Translation gives CASSPSGWGADTQYF.